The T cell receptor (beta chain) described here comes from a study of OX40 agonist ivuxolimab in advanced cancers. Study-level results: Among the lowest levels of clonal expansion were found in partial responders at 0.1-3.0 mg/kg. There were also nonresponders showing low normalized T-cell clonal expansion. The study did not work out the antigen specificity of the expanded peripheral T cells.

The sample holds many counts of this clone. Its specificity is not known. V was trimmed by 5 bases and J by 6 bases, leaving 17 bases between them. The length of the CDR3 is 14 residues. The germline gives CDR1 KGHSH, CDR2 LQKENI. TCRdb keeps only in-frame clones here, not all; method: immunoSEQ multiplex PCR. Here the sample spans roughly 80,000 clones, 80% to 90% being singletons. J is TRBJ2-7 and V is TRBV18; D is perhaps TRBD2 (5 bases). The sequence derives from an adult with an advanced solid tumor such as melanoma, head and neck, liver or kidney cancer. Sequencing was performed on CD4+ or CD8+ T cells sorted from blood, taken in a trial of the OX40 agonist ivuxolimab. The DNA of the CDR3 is TGTGCCAGCTCATCGGGTAAGGTGGCGGGCGAGCAGTACTTC. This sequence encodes CASSSGKVAGEQYF.